Listed below are T cell receptor beta chains from one sample, sequenced in a study of cytomegalovirus exposure and HLA in healthy donors. Generated by immunoSEQ multiplex PCR, the TCRdb table keeps only in-frame clones and is missing some. The sample includes about 94,000 clones, about four fifths seen only once; the top ten take about a tenth. The sample was PBMCs. The receptors come from a human donor in good health. The CDR3 runs from the conserved cysteine through the conserved F or W. A D gene is named only where the DNA matches it firmly. Rows give clone size only sometimes, using once, few, many, or a class for an expanded clone.

j_gene | d_gene | abundance | v_gene | CDR3aa | CDR3nt
TRBJ2-5 | - | - | TRBV5-8 | CASSWVVVARWFETQYF | TGTGCCAGCAGCTGGGTGGTGGTGGCTAGATGGTTTGAGACCCAGTACTTC
TRBJ2-1 | - | once | TRBV7-9 | CASSLDRNEQFF | TGTGCCAGCAGCTTAGACAGGAATGAGCAGTTCTTC
TRBJ2-2 | - | once | TRBV2 | CASSAAGRTNTGELFF | TGTGCCAGCAGCGCCGCGGGCCGTACGAACACCGGGGAGCTGTTTTTT
TRBJ2-7 | TRBD1 | - | TRBV11-2 | CASSPSGQGEF | TGTGCCAGCAGCCCATCCGGACAGGGAGAATTC
TRBJ1-6 | - | - | TRBV2 | CASCGGVDNSPLHF | TGTGCCAGCTGCGGGGGCGTAGATAATTCACCCCTCCACTTT
TRBJ2-3 | - | - | TRBV10-3 | CAISASTDTQYF | TGTGCCATCAGTGCTAGCACAGATACGCAGTATTTT
TRBJ2-5 | TRBD1 | - | TRBV5-1 | CASSTGQGGETQYF | TGCGCCAGCAGCACGGGACAGGGCGGAGAGACCCAGTACTTC
TRBJ2-6 | TRBD1 | - | TRBV7-9 | CASSSTGGIDGANVLTF | TGTGCCAGCAGCTCAACAGGGGGCATTGATGGGGCCAACGTCCTGACTTTC
TRBJ1-2 | - | once | TRBV19 | CASSIGGLRGTSSYGYTF | TGTGCCAGTAGTATCGGTGGTCTAAGGGGGACCTCTTCCTATGGCTACACCTTC
TRBJ1-1 | - | - | TRBV27 | CASSPGIGNTEAFF | TGTGCCAGCAGTCCAGGAATCGGGAACACTGAAGCTTTCTTT
TRBJ2-5 | TRBD1 | - | TRBV6-6 | CASSSGQNKQETQYF | TGTGCCAGCAGTTCGGGACAGAACAAGCAAGAGACCCAGTACTTC
TRBJ2-5 | - | - | TRBV27 | CASRGAGDLQETQYF | TGTGCCAGCAGGGGGGCGGGGGACCTTCAAGAGACCCAGTACTTC
TRBJ1-1 | TRBD1 | - | TRBV2 | CASRRTGDNTEAFF | TGTGCCAGCAGACGGACAGGGGACAACACTGAAGCTTTCTTT
TRBJ1-2 | - | - | TRBV11-1 | CASSPISGREANYGYTF | TGTGCCAGCAGCCCTATTTCGGGCAGGGAAGCTAACTATGGCTACACCTTC
TRBJ2-1 | TRBD2 | - | TRBV29-1 | CSVESGLAESYNEQFF | TGCAGCGTTGAATCGGGACTAGCCGAAAGTTACAATGAGCAGTTCTTC
TRBJ1-4 | - | - | TRBV5-6 | CASSFQGTNEKLFF | TGTGCCAGCAGCTTTCAGGGGACTAATGAAAAACTGTTTTTT
TRBJ2-1 | TRBD2 | once | TRBV7-6 | CASSLAPSGGARNEQFF | TGTGCCAGCAGCTTAGCGCCTAGCGGGGGGGCCCGTAATGAGCAGTTCTTC
TRBJ1-6 | - | - | TRBV4-2 | CASSQSPQGSNSPLHF | TGTGCCAGCAGCCAAAGTCCCCAGGGGAGTAATTCACCCCTCCACTTT
TRBJ2-7 | TRBD1 | - | TRBV13 | CASSLGGTGNTYEQYF | TGTGCCAGCAGTTTAGGCGGGACAGGGAATACCTACGAGCAGTACTTC
TRBJ1-5 | - | - | TRBV6-5 | CASSYSVYSNQPQHF | TGTGCCAGCAGTTATAGCGTCTATAGCAATCAGCCCCAGCATTTT
TRBJ2-3 | - | - | TRBV5-1 | CASTRDNTDTQYF | TGCGCCAGCACAAGGGACAACACAGATACGCAGTATTTT
TRBJ2-7 | - | - | TRBV10-3 | CAISDYSTGSEQYF | TGTGCCATCAGTGATTACTCAACAGGTTCCGAGCAGTACTTC
TRBJ2-7 | TRBD2 | - | TRBV11-3 | CASSLAGLANEQYF | TGTGCCAGCAGCTTAGCGGGACTAGCGAACGAGCAGTACTTC
TRBJ2-7 | - | - | TRBV7-8 | CASSLAEGVVSDEQYF | TGTGCCAGCAGCTTAGCTGAGGGGGTGGTATCGGACGAGCAGTACTTC
TRBJ2-3 | TRBD1 | - | TRBV7-2 | CASSPRTGGARLTQYF | TGTGCCAGCAGCCCACGGACAGGGGGCGCACGCTTAACGCAGTATTTT
TRBJ2-1 | TRBD2 | - | TRBV2 | CASSEVLAGAVEQFF | TGTGCCAGCAGTGAAGTTCTAGCGGGAGCAGTTGAGCAGTTCTTC
TRBJ2-2 | TRBD1 | - | TRBV19 | CASSKRQGGNTGELFF | TGTGCCAGTAGTAAAAGACAGGGGGGGAACACCGGGGAGCTGTTTTTT
TRBJ2-3 | - | few | TRBV7-3 | CASTQAGLGTDTQYF | TGTGCCAGCACCCAAGCGGGCCTGGGGACAGATACGCAGTATTTT
TRBJ1-1 | - | - | TRBV7-9 | CASSPRVNTEAFF | TGTGCCAGCAGCCCTCGGGTAAACACTGAAGCTTTCTTT
TRBJ1-6 | - | - | TRBV19 | CASRQQQISYNSPLHF | TGTGCCAGTAGACAACAGCAAATCTCCTATAATTCACCCCTCCACTTT
TRBJ2-3 | TRBD2 | - | TRBV4-1 | CASSQLSPGLAGGPSTDTQYF | TGCGCCAGCAGCCAACTCTCACCTGGACTAGCGGGGGGGCCGTCGACAGATACGCAGTATTTT
TRBJ2-1 | TRBD2 | - | TRBV29-1 | CSVEHRASGRAWEQFF | TGCAGCGTTGAACATCGCGCGAGCGGGAGGGCCTGGGAGCAGTTCTTC
TRBJ2-7 | - | - | TRBV4-3 | CASSQGGSYEQYF | TGCGCCAGCAGCCAAGGCGGCTCCTACGAGCAGTACTTC
TRBJ1-1 | - | - | TRBV10-3 | CAISGTLNTEAFF | TGTGCCATCAGTGGCACTTTGAACACTGAAGCTTTCTTT
TRBJ2-7 | - | - | TRBV7-7 | CASSLAETYEQYF | TGTGCCAGCAGCTTAGCCGAGACCTACGAGCAGTACTTC